This T cell receptor (beta chain) appears in the sequencing data of a study of cytomegalovirus exposure and HLA in healthy donors (dated by TCRdb to the late 2010s). Study-level background: The roughly 670 repertoires of the first cohort and the 120 validation repertoires were produced on the same platform, according to a later analysis. The study aimed to test whether signatures of past pathogen exposure could be identified by cataloging public T cell receptors. Besides the first cohort of 500 to 700 subjects, a separate validation cohort made up of some 110 different subjects was used. To predict cytomegalovirus infection status, the study combined high-throughput TCR immunosequencing, statistical association of individual TCRs with disease status, and machine learning. The study at large found these results: In vitro tests confirmed that three of the cytomegalovirus-associated TCR beta chains recognize cytomegalovirus antigens. The validation cohort had no HLA typing available for a later analysis, so co-occurrence within that cohort was assessed over all 120 or so repertoires. Across donors, most TCR sequences were observed very rarely, whereas some public TCRs were present in many individuals. Cytomegalovirus status was reported to be diagnosed by the classifier with high specificity and sensitivity in both the original and validation cohorts. Of the cluster scores, roughly 93% were above 0 in a later analysis, which found that TCRs clustered in the first cohort also tended to co-occur in the roughly 130 validation repertoires. The study listed 164 TCR beta chains as associated with cytomegalovirus. It was suggested by the authors that the approach could potentially be generalized to other disease states and immunological phenotypes.

Between the V and J ends, shortened by 6 bases and 6 bases respectively, the junction contains 15 bases. Reading from cysteine to phenylalanine, the CDR3 counts 13 amino acids. Of the read, only the CDR3 DNA is kept; its 39 bases are in frame from base 1. CDR1 is given as SGHRS and CDR2 as YFSETQ, both from the germline V gene. Donors formed part of the validation cohort, which comprised about 120 subjects and was distinct from the first cohort of over 500 subjects. Notes on this clone: Its antigen is currently not known. The sample holds no much larger clone one base away, and base qualities are not on file.

The library was generated by the immunoSEQ multiplex PCR assay. The authors' pipeline ran thus. To diagnose cytomegalovirus status from the catalog of TCR beta chain sequences, a statistical classification framework was built. Entries here come from immuneACCESS through TCRdb and include only in-frame sequences with V and J called. Some clones fail to appear in such tables; in the studies checked, an unresolved V gene covers under half of the shortfall, and the cause of the remainder is unknown. D and trimming were read from the DNA, whereas the V and J calls and clone size are those reported in that table. The sample table lists about 120,000 clones, approximately 88% of them with a count of one. About 6% of the sample belongs to the ten largest clones.

The chain couples TRBV5-1 to TRBJ1-2; the best D guess is TRBD1, with 6 bases matching. The TCR sequence derives from a young woman in good health and CMV-seropositive. The sequencing input was PBMCs. Read as DNA, the sequence is TGCGCCAGCACCTATCCAGGGGCTGATGGCTACACCTTC. Translated, this gives CASTYPGADGYTF.